A single sample gave rise to the 2 T cell receptor beta chains below, sequenced in a study of shared clonotypes between healthy human individuals. Method: immunoSEQ multiplex PCR; TCRdb's copy keeps in-frame clones and lacks some. The table includes hundreds of thousands of clones, about 96% detected once. The sequencing input was memory CD8+ T cells sorted from blood. Subset in this sample: CD45RO+ cells pooled with CCR7-negative TemRA cells. The receptors shown here come from a man in his thirties or forties in good health.

The CDR3 DNA is TGTGCCATCAGTGTTCAGGACGGCTACGAGCAGTACTTC. Amino acids: CAISVQDGYEQYF. The rearrangement uses TRBV10-3 and TRBJ2-7, with D unclear. Germline CDR1 is ENHRY and CDR2 is SYGVKD. V gave up 4 bases and J gave up 3 bases, with 10 bases separating them. The CDR3 sequence is 13 residues long.

Concerning this clone: Other DNA sequences from this sample encode an identical CDR3 as well. The gene calls are TRBV30 and TRBJ1-5; possible D gene TRBD1, 6 bases. CDR3 size: 13 residues. V was clipped by 5 bases and J by 4 bases, with 12 bases between them. CDR1 GTSNPN and CDR2 SVGIG come from the germline V gene (reference sequence). CDR3 coding DNA: TGTGCCTGGGGGGGAGGGGGTAATCAGCCCCAGCATTTT. As protein: CAWGGGGNQPQHF.